One sample yielded the 27 T cell receptor beta chains listed below, sequenced in a study of blood T cells in healthy people across ages. Primers used in a second PCR of roughly 7 to 12 cycles were a sample-barcoded 5' primer and a J-beta primer mix. From the 5' RACE reads, TCRdb called clonotypes with MiXCR, one entry per CDR3 protein. Here the sample spans more than 800,000 distinct CDR3 sequences, more than 25% being singletons. The material sequenced was blood. The source is a woman older than 75 in good health.

About this clonotype: A much more abundant neighbour one base away suggests this may be a read error. The rearrangement joins TRBV2 to TRBJ2-5; 11 bases fit TRBD2. CDR1 and CDR2 (germline): SNHLY, FYNNEI. This CDR3 has 15 residues. CDR3 DNA sequence: TGTGCCAACAGTGGTGGACTAGCGGGCCAAGAGACCCAGTACTTC. This codes for CANSGGLAGQETQYF.

This clonotype was detected ten times or more. The CDR3 protein is CASSPPSRQETQYF. The CDR3 coding sequence is TGTGCCAGCTCACCACCGAGCAGGCAAGAGACCCAGTACTTC. This chain joins TRBV18 and TRBJ2-5; D not certain. The CDR3 contains 14 residues. Germline loops: CDR1 KGHSH, CDR2 LQKENI. Trimming cost V 0 bases and J 2 bases, with 7 bases left between them.

This clonotype was seen many times. This chain connects TRBV20-1 to TRBJ2-3; TRBD2 matches at 8 bases. Trimming took 8 bases from V and 2 from J; bases not matched to a gene: 6. Germline V lookup: CDR1 DFQATT, CDR2 SNEGSKA (reference sequence). The CDR3 consists of 13 residues. The CDR3 reads CSLTSGPTDTQYF. CDR3 DNA: TGCAGTTTAACTAGCGGACCCACAGATACGCAGTATTTT.

This clonotype was detected a few times. The chain joins TRBV11-2 to TRBJ1-4; D may be TRBD1 (5 bases). V was clipped by 6 bases and J by 2 bases, with 10 bases between them. The CDR3 has 14 amino acids. Germline assignment: CDR1 SGHAT and CDR2 FQNNGV. This CDR3 is CASRSGTTNEKLFF. The CDR3 coding sequence is TGTGCCAGCAGGTCAGGGACGACTAATGAAAAACTGTTTTTT.

This clonotype was detected ten times or more. The chain carries TRBV5-1 and TRBJ1-2; 7 bases align to TRBD1. Germline CDR1 SGHRS, CDR2 YFSETQ. The V segment lost 4 bases and the J segment 4 bases; nucleotides outside the gene matches: 10. The CDR3 is 15 amino acids. CDR3 residues: CASSRTGTAIYGYTF. The CDR3 coding sequence is TGCGCCAGCAGCAGAACCGGGACAGCGATCTATGGCTACACCTTC.

The gene calls are TRBV7-2 and TRBJ2-4, with 10 positions matching TRBD2. The junction had 10 bases not matched to a gene; V was cut back by 7 bases and J by 7 bases. The germline V gene encodes CDR1 SGHTA and CDR2 FQGNSA. This CDR3 comprises 15 residues. The DNA of the CDR3 is TGTGCCAGCAACTCAGCGGGGGGGCCTTTGAACATTCAGTACTTC. Translation: CASNSAGGPLNIQYF.

Turning to this clonotype: At one of its ends the junction is not consistent with the germline gene, which may arise from a read error. This chain connects TRBV5-1 to TRBJ2-7; the match to TRBD1 covers 8 bases. The germline CDR1 and CDR2 sequences are SGHRS and YFSETQ. CDR3 size: 11 residues. CDR3 bases: TGCGCCAGCAGCGACGGACAGGGTGGGAGCTTC. It encodes CASSDGQGGSF.

This clonotype was detected only a few times. A much larger clonotype is one base distant, so this may be a read error. The V and J genes are TRBV20-1 and TRBJ2-3, with 10 nucleotides matching TRBD1. After removal of 3 bases from V and 4 bases from J, the junction contained 16 bases not matched to a gene. The CDR3 spans 18 residues. The germline CDR1 and CDR2 sequences are DFQATT and SNEGSKA (reference sequence). The CDR3 DNA is TGCAGTGCTAGGGGGCCGATGCCGGGACAGGGGTCTGCAGATACGCAGTATTTT. It is translated as CSARGPMPGQGSADTQYF.

The chain recombines TRBV18 with TRBJ2-3, with 11 positions matching TRBD1. Germline V gene lookup returns CDR1 KGHSH and CDR2 LQKENI. The junction had 10 bases not matched to a gene; V was cut back by 3 bases and J by 14 bases. The CDR3 consists of 14 residues. The CDR3 loop reads CASSPGTGGEKLYF. The DNA of the CDR3 is TGTGCCAGCTCACCGGGGACAGGGGGTGAAAAACTGTATTTT.

V usage is TRBV20-1 and J usage is TRBJ2-7; 11 bases match TRBD2. Germline CDR1 DFQATT, CDR2 SNEGSKA (reference sequence). V lost 3 bases to trimming and J lost 2 bases; unmatched junction nucleotides: 9. CDR3 length: 16 residues. For the CDR3, the DNA is TGCAGTGCTAGTCGGCTAGCGGGAGGTATTCCCTACGAGCAGTACTTC. Protein sequence: CSASRLAGGIPYEQYF.

The CDR3 loop reads CASSQWTGGGKLFF. The CDR3 coding sequence is TGCGCCAGCAGCCAATGGACAGGGGGCGGAAAACTGTTTTTT. V gene TRBV4-3 combines with J gene TRBJ1-4, with TRBD1 identical over 11 bases. The junction had 3 bases not matched to a gene; V was cut back by 2 bases and J by 10 bases. Germline-derived CDR1 and CDR2 are LGHNA and YSLEER. The CDR3 consists of 14 residues.

The sample holds a few counts of this clonotype. This chain uses TRBV20-1 with TRBJ2-3; 11 bases map to TRBD2. The germline V gene has CDR1 DFQATT and CDR2 SNEGSKA (reference sequence). The CDR3 length is 17 residues. With V trimmed by 6 bases and J by 2 bases, 13 bases remained unmatched. CDR3: CSAELLALAGATDTQYF. The CDR3 DNA reads TGCAGTGCGGAACTCCTCGCACTAGCGGGGGCCACAGATACGCAGTATTTT.

This chain uses TRBV4-3 with TRBJ2-5, with D possibly TRBD2 on 7 matching bases. Germline lookup yields CDR1 LGHNA and CDR2 YSLEER. The CDR3 covers 16 residues. V lost 0 bases to trimming and J lost 9 bases, with 20 bases between them. Written as DNA, the CDR3 is TGCGCCAGCAGCCAAGATCTTGGGGGGGGCCCAAAGGCCCAGTACTTC. Protein product: CASSQDLGGGPKAQYF.

In its sample, this clonotype was seen many times. The V and J genes are TRBV20-1 and TRBJ2-3; TRBD2 is a possible D gene (6 bases). V lost 6 bases to trimming and J lost 0 bases, with 13 bases between them. The germline V gene encodes CDR1 DFQATT and CDR2 SNEGSKA (reference sequence). This CDR3 contains 14 residues. The CDR3, as DNA: TGCAGTGCCAGGTCGGGAGATAGCACAGATACGCAGTATTTT. Its protein product is CSARSGDSTDTQYF.

The table lists this clonotype with many counts. The rearrangement uses TRBV5-1 and TRBJ2-7; 7 bases fit TRBD1. In germline, CDR1 is SGHRS, CDR2 YFSETQ. This CDR3 has 11 residues. The trim removed 7 bases at V and 6 bases at J, leaving 4 bases unmatched. CDR3 amino acids: CASRTGREQYF. The CDR3 DNA follows: TGCGCCAGCCGGACAGGCCGCGAGCAGTACTTC.

This clonotype was recorded at least ten times. The rearrangement links TRBV15 to TRBJ2-7; D may correspond to TRBD1 or TRBD2 (6 bases each). This CDR3 spans 15 amino acids. Germline CDR1 reads LNHNV; CDR2 reads YYDKDF (reference sequence). Trimming took 0 bases from V and 11 from J, leaving 20 bases between them. CDR3 residues: CATSRDFGQRGVKYF. The CDR3 DNA sequence: TGTGCCACCAGCAGAGATTTTGGCCAGAGGGGGGTTAAGTACTTC.

This clonotype turned up a few times. The V call is TRBV20-1, the J call TRBJ2-7; 9 bases align to TRBD2. Germline trimming cut 7 bases from V and 0 bases from J; bases unmatched to any gene: 10. The CDR3 sequence is 15 residues long. Germline assignment: CDR1 DFQATT and CDR2 SNEGSKA (reference sequence). The CDR3 coding sequence is TGCAGTGAGGTCGGGCTAGCGGGGATCTCCTACGAGCAGTACTTC. Amino acid sequence: CSEVGLAGISYEQYF.

This clonotype was detected many times. The rearrangement uses TRBV6-2 or TRBV6-3 and TRBJ2-7, with 15 nucleotides matching TRBD2. Trimming took 4 bases from V and 1 from J; bases not matched to a gene: 5. Germline V gene data show CDR1 as MNHEY and CDR2 as SVGEGT. This CDR3 comprises 17 residues. The CDR3 protein is CASSLGLAGGRSYEQYF. CDR3 nucleotides: TGTGCCAGCAGTTTGGGACTAGCGGGGGGCCGTTCCTACGAGCAGTACTTC.

The rearrangement uses TRBV7-8 and TRBJ1-3, with D hard to call. V lost 5 bases, J lost 6 bases, and 11 bases lay in between. Germline values: CDR1 SGHVS, CDR2 FQNEAQ. The CDR3 has 13 amino acids. The CDR3 loop reads CASSDDTKNTIYF. In nucleotides, the CDR3 is TGTGCCAGCAGCGACGATACTAAAAACACCATATATTTT.

The chain employs TRBV7-2 and TRBJ1-1; D gene ambiguous. V lost 5 bases to trimming and J lost 7 bases, with 8 bases between them. CDR1 and CDR2 (germline): SGHTA, FQGNSA. The CDR3 covers 11 residues. The CDR3 nucleotides read TGTGCCAGCAGCCCAGCTGATGAAGCTTTCTTT. Translating it yields CASSPADEAFF.

At least ten counts were recorded for this clonotype. The chain recombines TRBV7-2 with TRBJ2-5; a possible D gene is TRBD1 (6 bases). Germline CDR1 SGHTA, CDR2 FQGNSA. This CDR3 comprises 14 residues. The V end lost 5 bases, the J end lost 0 bases, and 10 bases lay between the germline ends. Here the CDR3 reads CASSLDRNQETQYF. DNA for the CDR3: TGTGCCAGCAGCCTAGACAGGAACCAAGAGACCCAGTACTTC.

This clonotype was detected ten times or more. The CDR3 coding sequence is TGTGCCAGCCAGGGGGCTGTCTCCTACGAGCAGTACTTC. It codes for CASQGAVSYEQYF. The chain employs TRBV6-1 and TRBJ2-7, with 8 bases lining up with TRBD1. This CDR3 has 13 amino acids. V was pared by 8 bases and J by 0 bases, with 3 bases of the junction left unmatched. Germline lookup yields CDR1 MNHNS and CDR2 SASEGT.

This clonotype was found many times. The rearrangement joins TRBV7-6 to TRBJ2-7; D may be TRBD1 (5 bases). Germline V gene data show CDR1 as SGHVS and CDR2 as FNYEAQ. CDR3 size: 15 residues. Trimming shortened V by 2 bases and J by 5 bases, and 16 bases separated the two germline ends. CDR3 in DNA: TGTGCCAGCAGCTTATCGAAAAAGACAGTTAACGAGCAGTACTTC. This encodes CASSLSKKTVNEQYF.

This clonotype was counted ten times or more. The chain carries TRBV20-1 and TRBJ2-1; tentative D call: TRBD2 (5 bases). Germline V gives CDR1 DFQATT, CDR2 SNEGSKA (reference sequence). The CDR3 runs 15 residues. Trimming cost V 1 base and J 0 bases, with 10 bases left between them. The CDR3: CSARVLRASYNEQFF. The CDR3 DNA is TGCAGTGCTAGAGTTCTGAGGGCCTCCTACAATGAGCAGTTCTTC.

The V call is TRBV16, the J call TRBJ2-7; D perhaps matches TRBD2 (5 bases). Matching the DNA end better, TRBJ2-5 makes the J call doubtful. Germline V gene sequence: CDR1 KGHSY, CDR2 FQNENV. The CDR3 runs 12 residues. This CDR3 is CASQGSKETQYF. The DNA of the CDR3 is TGTGCCAGCCAAGGGAGTAAAGAGACCCAGTACTTC.

The chain links TRBV3-1 to TRBJ1-6, with TRBD1 identical over 7 bases. V lost 4 bases and J lost 9; bases outside the gene matches: 6. The CDR3 loop spans 14 amino acids. Germline V gene data show CDR1 as LGHDT and CDR2 as YNNKEL (reference sequence). This CDR3 is CASSRGRGRSPLHF. CDR3 DNA sequence: TGTGCCAGCAGCCGAGGGAGGGGGCGTTCACCCCTCCACTTT. The full variable domain, rest sourced from reference TRBV3-1 and TRBJ1-6, is DTAVSQTPKYLVTQMGNDKSIKCEQNLGHDTMYWYKQDSKKFLKIMFSYNNKELIINETVPNRFSPKSPDKAHLNLHINSLELGDSAVYFCASSRGRGRSPLHFGNGTRLTVT.

This clonotype showed up just a few times. The chain combines TRBV6-6 with TRBJ1-3; D not resolved. There are 14 residues in the CDR3. The germline gives CDR1 MNHNY, CDR2 SVGAGI (reference sequence). Trimming took off 2 bases at V and 1 base at J, with 6 bases between the two ends. The CDR3 bases are TGTGCCAGCAGTTACGGGGTTTCTGGAAACACCATATATTTT. Translation gives CASSYGVSGNTIYF.